This T cell receptor beta chain was sequenced in a study of control samples from healthy donors and cancer patients. The CDR3 runs to 12 residues. Per germline, CDR1 SEHNR and CDR2 FQNEAQ (reference sequence). Trimming removed 1 base from V and 12 bases from J, with 12 bases in between. Libraries were prepared by immunoSEQ multiplex PCR; TCRdb keeps only in-frame clonotypes and omits some of them. This table holds roughly 76,000 clones, 93% found once. This sequence joins TRBV7-9 and TRBJ1-2, with a tentative D call TRBD1 (5 bases). This clonotype was sampled from a woman aged 40-49 years with lung cancer. Source material: PBMCs. CDR3 sequence: CASSLGDAEDTF. The CDR3 nucleotides are TGTGCCAGCAGCTTAGGGGACGCGGAAGACACCTTC.